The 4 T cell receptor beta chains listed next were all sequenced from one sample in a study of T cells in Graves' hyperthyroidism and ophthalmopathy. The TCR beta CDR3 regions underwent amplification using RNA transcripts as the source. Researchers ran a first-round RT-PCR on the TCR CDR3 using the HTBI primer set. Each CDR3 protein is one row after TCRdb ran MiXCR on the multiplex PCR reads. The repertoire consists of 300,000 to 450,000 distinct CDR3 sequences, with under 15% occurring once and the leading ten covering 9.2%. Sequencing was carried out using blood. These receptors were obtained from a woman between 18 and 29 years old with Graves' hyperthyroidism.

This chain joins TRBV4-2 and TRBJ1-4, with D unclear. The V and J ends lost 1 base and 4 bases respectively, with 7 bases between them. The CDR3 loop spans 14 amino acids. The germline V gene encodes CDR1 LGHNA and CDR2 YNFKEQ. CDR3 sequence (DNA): TGTGCCAGCAGCCAAGGAACACTTAATGAAAAACTGTTTTTT. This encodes CASSQGTLNEKLFF.

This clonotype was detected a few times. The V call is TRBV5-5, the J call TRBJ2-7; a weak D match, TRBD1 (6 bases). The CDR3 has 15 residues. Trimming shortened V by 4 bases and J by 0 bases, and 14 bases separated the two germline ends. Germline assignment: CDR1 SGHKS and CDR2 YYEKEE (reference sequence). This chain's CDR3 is CASSKPGQVSYEQYF. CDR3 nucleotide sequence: TGTGCCAGCAGCAAGCCGGGACAAGTCTCCTACGAGCAGTACTTC.

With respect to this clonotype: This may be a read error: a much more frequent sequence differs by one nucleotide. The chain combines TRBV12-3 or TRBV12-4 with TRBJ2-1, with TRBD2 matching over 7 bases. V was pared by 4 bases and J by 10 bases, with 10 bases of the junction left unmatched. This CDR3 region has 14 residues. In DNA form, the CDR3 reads TGTGCCAGCAGTTCTAGCGGACTCTTAGGGGAGCAGTTCTTC. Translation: CASSSSGLLGEQFF.

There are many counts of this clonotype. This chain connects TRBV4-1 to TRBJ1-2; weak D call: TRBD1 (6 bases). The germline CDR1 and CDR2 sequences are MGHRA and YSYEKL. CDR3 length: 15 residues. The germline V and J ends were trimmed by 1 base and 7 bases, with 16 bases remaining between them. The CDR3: CASSQVAGARSGYTF. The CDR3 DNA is TGCGCCAGCAGCCAAGTTGCAGGGGCGCGCAGTGGCTACACCTTC.